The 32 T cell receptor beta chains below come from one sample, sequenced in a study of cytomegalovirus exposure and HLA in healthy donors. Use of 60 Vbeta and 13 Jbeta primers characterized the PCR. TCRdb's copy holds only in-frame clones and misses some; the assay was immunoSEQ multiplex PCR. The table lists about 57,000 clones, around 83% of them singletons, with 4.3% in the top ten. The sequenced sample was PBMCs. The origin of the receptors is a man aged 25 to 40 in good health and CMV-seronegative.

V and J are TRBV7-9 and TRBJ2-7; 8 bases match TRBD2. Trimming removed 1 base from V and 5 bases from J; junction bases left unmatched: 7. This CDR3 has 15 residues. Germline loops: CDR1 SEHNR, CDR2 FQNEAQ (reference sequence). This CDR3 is CASSLGGTSANEQYF. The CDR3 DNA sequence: TGTGCCAGCAGCTTAGGTGGGACTAGTGCTAACGAGCAGTACTTC. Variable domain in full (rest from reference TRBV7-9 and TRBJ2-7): DTGVSQNPRHKITKRGQNVTFRCDPISEHNRLYWYRQTLGQGPEFLTYFQNEAQLEKSRLLSDRFSAERPKGSFSTLEIQRTEQGDSAMYLCASSLGGTSANEQYFGPGTRLTVT.

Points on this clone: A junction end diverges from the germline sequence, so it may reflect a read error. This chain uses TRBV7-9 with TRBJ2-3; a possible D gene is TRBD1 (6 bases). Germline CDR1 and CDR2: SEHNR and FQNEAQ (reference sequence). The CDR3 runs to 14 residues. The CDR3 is CSSSLATGPDTQYF. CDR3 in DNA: TGTTCCAGCAGCTTAGCTACAGGGCCAGATACGCAGTATTTT.

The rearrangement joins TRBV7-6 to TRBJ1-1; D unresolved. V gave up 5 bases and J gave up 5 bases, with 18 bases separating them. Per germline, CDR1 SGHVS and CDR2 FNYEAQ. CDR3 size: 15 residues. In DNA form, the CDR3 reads TGTGCCAGCAGCCCCCGTGGAGGTTTGAGGACTGAAGCTTTCTTT. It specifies CASSPRGGLRTEAFF.

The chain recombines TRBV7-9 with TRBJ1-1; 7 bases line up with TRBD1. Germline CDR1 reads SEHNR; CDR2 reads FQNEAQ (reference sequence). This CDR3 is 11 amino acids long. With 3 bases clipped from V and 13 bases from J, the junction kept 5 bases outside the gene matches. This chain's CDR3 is CASSFGQGVFF. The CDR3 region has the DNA TGTGCCAGCAGCTTCGGGCAGGGGGTTTTCTTT.

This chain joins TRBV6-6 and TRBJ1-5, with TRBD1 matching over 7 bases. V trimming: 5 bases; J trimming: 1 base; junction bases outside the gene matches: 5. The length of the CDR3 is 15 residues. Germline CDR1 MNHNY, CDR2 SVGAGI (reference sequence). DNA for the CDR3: TGTGCCAGCAGTAGACAGGGCTCCAGCAATCAGCCCCAGCATTTT. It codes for CASSRQGSSNQPQHF.

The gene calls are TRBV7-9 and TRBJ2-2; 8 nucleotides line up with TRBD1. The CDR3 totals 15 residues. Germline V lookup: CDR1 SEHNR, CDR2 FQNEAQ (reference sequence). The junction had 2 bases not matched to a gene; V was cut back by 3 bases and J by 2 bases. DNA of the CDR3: TGTGCCAGCAGCTTTACAGGGGGTAACACCGGGGAGCTGTTTTTT. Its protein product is CASSFTGGNTGELFF.

The CDR3 DNA reads TGTGCCAGCAGTTTACGGACAGGGGGAAACACTGAAGCTTTCTTT. Translated: CASSLRTGGNTEAFF. The V call is TRBV27, the J call TRBJ1-1; 10 positions match TRBD1. Losses at the gene ends were 2 bases for V and 2 bases for J; bases not matched to a gene: 2. This CDR3 contains 15 residues. Germline-derived CDR1 and CDR2 are MNHEY and SMNVEV (reference sequence).

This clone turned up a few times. The CDR3 sequence: CASSLSGVSPLHF. The CDR3 DNA sequence: TGTGCCAGCAGTTTATCCGGTGTGTCACCCCTCCACTTT. V and J are TRBV27 and TRBJ1-6; no reliable D call. The germline V gene has CDR1 MNHEY and CDR2 SMNVEV (reference sequence). The CDR3 sequence is 13 residues long. Trimming cost V 0 bases and J 10 bases, with 7 bases left between them.

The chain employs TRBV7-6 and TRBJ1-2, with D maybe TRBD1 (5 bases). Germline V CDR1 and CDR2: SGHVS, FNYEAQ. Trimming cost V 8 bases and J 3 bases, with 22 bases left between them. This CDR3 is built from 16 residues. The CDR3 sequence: CASHSTVASADYGYTF. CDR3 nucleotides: TGTGCCAGCCATTCGACAGTCGCCTCCGCGGACTATGGCTACACCTTC. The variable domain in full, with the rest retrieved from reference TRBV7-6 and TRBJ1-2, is GAGVSQSPRYKVTKRGQDVALRCDPISGHVSLYWYRQALGQGPEFLTYFNYEAQQDKSGLPNDRFSAERPEGSISTLTIQRTEQRDSAMYRCASHSTVASADYGYTFGSGTRLTVV.

CDR3 nucleotides: TGTGCCAGCAGCTTAGATCCTAGCGGAGACAATGAGCAGTTCTTC. Translating it yields CASSLDPSGDNEQFF. The V and J genes are TRBV7-8 and TRBJ2-1; 7 bases line up with TRBD2. The CDR3 runs to 15 residues. Germline CDR1 reads SGHVS; CDR2 reads FQNEAQ. Unmatched junction bases numbered 5, after V lost 1 base and J lost 5 bases.

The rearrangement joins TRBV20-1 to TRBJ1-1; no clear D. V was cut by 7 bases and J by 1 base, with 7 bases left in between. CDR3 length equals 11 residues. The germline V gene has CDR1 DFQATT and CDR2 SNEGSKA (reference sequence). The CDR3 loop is CSVQENTEAFF. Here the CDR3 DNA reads TGCAGTGTACAAGAGAACACTGAAGCTTTCTTT.

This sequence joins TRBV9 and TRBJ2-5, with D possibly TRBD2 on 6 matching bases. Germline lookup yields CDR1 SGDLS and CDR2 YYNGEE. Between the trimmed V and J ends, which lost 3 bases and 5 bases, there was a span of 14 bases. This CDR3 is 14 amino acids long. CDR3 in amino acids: CASSALGSGETQYF. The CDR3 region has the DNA TGTGCCAGCAGCGCCCTTGGGAGCGGGGAGACCCAGTACTTC. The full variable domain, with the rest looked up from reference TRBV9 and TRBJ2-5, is DSGVTQTPKHLITATGQRVTLRCSPRSGDLSVYWYQQSLDQGLQFLIQYYNGEERAKGNILERFSAQQFPDLHSELNLSSLELGDSALYFCASSALGSGETQYFGPGTRLLVL.

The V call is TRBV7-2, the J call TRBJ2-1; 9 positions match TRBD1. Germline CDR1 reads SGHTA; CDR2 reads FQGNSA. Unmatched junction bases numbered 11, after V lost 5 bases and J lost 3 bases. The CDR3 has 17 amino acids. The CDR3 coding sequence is TGTGCCAGCAGCCCCAGACAGGGGGAAGGCTTCTACAATGAGCAGTTCTTC. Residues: CASSPRQGEGFYNEQFF.

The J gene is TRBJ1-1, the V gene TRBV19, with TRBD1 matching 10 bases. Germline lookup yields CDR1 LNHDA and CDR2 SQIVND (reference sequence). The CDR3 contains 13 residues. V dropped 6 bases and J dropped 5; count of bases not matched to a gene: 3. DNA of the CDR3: TGTGCCAGTAGGACGGGACAGGGGACTGAAGCTTTCTTT. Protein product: CASRTGQGTEAFF.

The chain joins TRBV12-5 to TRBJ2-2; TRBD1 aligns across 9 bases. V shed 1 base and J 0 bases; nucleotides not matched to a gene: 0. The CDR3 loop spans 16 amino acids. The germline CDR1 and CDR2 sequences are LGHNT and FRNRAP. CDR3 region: CASGLGQGANTGELFF. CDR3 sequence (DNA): TGTGCTAGTGGTTTGGGACAGGGGGCGAACACCGGGGAGCTGTTTTTT.

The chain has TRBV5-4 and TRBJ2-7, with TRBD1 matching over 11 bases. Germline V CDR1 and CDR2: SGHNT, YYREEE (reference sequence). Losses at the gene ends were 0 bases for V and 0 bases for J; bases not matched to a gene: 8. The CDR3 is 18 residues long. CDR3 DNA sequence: TGTGCCAGCAGCTTGGCCTGGTGGGACAGGGGGGGCTCCTACGAGCAGTACTTC. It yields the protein CASSLAWWDRGGSYEQYF.

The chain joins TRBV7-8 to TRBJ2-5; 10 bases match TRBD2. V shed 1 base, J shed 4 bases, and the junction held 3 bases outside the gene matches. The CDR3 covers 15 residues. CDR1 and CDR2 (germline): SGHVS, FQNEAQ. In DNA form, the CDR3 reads TGTGCCAGCAGCTTAGAGCGGGGGGGCCGAGAGACCCAGTACTTC. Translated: CASSLERGGRETQYF.

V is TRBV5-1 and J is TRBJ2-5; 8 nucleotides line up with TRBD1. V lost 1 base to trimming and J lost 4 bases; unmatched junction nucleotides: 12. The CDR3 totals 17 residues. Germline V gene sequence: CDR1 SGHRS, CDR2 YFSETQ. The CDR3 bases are TGCGCCAGCAGCTTGTGGAGGGCAGGGGGCCTGGGAGAGACCCAGTACTTC. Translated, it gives CASSLWRAGGLGETQYF.

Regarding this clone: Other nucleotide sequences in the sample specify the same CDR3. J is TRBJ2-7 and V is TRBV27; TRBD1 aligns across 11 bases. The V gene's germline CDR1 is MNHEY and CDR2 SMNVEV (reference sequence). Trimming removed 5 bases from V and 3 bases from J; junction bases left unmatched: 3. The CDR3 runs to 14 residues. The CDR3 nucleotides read TGTGCCAGCAGTCCTGGGACAGGGGGCTACGAGCAGTACTTC. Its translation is CASSPGTGGYEQYF.

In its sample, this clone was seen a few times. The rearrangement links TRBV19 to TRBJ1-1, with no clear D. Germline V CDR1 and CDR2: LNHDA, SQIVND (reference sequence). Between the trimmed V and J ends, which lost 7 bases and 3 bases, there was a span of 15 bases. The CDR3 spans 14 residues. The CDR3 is CASTPAPGDTEAFF. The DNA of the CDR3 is TGTGCCAGTACTCCCGCGCCCGGTGACACTGAAGCTTTCTTT.

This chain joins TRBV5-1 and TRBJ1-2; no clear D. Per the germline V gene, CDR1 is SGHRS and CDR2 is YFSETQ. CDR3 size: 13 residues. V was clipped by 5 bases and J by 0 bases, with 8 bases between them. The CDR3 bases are TGCGCCAGCAGTTACGGAGCTAACTATGGCTACACCTTC. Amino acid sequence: CASSYGANYGYTF. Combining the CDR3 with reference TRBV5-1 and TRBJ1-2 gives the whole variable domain KAGVTQTPRYLIKTRGQQVTLSCSPISGHRSVSWYQQTPGQGLQFLFEYFSETQRNKGNFPGRFSGRQFSNSRSEMNVSTLELGDSALYLCASSYGANYGYTFGSGTRLTVV.

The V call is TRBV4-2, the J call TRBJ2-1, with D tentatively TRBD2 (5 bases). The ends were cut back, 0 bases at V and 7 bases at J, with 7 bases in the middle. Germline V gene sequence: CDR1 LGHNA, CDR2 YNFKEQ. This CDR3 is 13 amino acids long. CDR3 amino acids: CASSQDTGNEQFF. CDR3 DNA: TGTGCCAGCAGCCAAGATACGGGGAATGAGCAGTTCTTC.

CDR3 nucleotide sequence: TGTGCCAGCAGTTTATTGGGGCTAGCGGGGCGCGAGCAGTACTTC. This codes for CASSLLGLAGREQYF. The chain employs TRBV27 and TRBJ2-5; 9 nucleotides line up with TRBD2. The J call could be wrong; TRBJ2-7 is a better fit for the DNA end. Germline CDR1 and CDR2: MNHEY and SMNVEV (reference sequence). The CDR3 covers 15 residues.

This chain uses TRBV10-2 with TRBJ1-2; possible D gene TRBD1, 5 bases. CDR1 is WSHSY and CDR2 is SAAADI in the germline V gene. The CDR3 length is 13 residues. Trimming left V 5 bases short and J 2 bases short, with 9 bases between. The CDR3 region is CASSRGGNYGYTF. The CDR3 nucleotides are TGCGCCAGCAGTCGGGGGGGGAACTATGGCTACACCTTC.

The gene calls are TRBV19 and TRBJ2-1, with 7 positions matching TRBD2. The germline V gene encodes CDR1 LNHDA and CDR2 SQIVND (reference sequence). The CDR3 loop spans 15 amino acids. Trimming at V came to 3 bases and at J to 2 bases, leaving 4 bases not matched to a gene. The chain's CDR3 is CASSMGLAAYNEQFF. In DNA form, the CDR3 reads TGTGCCAGTAGTATGGGGCTAGCGGCCTACAATGAGCAGTTCTTC.

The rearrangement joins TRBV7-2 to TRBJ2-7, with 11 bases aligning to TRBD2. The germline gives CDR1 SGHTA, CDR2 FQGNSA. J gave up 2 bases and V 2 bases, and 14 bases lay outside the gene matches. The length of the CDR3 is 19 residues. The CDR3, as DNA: TGTGCCAGCAGCTTACGAGTGGGGCTAGCGGGGGGCGAGACCTACGAGCAGTACTTC. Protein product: CASSLRVGLAGGETYEQYF.

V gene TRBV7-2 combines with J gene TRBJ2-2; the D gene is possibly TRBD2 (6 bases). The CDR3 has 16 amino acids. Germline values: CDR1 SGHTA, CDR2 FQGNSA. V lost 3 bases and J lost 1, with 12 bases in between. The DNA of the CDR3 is TGTGCCAGCAGCTTTAATGGGGGGAAGAACACCGGGGAGCTGTTTTTT. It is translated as CASSFNGGKNTGELFF. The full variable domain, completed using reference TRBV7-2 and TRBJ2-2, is GAGVSQSPSNKVTEKGKDVELRCDPISGHTALYWYRQSLGQGLEFLIYFQGNSAPDKSGLPSDRFSAERTGGSVSTLTIQRTQQEDSAVYLCASSFNGGKNTGELFFGEGSRLTVL.

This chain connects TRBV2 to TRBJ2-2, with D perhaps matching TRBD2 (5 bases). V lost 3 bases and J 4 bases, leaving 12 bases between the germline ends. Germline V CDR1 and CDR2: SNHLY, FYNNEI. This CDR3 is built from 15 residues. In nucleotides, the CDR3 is TGTGCCAGCAGTGACGAGGGTGCGGGCACCGGGGAGCTGTTTTTT. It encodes CASSDEGAGTGELFF.

The DNA for the CDR3 is TGTGCCAGTAGGACCGGGACAGGGGGATTCGAGCAGTACTTC. Amino acids: CASRTGTGGFEQYF. The chain links TRBV19 to TRBJ2-7, with 11 bases aligning to TRBD1. This CDR3 has 14 amino acids. Germline CDR1 reads LNHDA; CDR2 reads SQIVND (reference sequence). V gave up 6 bases and J gave up 6 bases; unmatched junction bases: 7.

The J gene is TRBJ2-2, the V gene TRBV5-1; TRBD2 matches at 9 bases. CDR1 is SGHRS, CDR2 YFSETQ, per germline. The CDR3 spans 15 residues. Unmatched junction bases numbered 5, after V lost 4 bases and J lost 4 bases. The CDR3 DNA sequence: TGCGCCAGCAGCCCTATGCGGGAGGGCACCGGGGAGCTGTTTTTT. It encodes CASSPMREGTGELFF.

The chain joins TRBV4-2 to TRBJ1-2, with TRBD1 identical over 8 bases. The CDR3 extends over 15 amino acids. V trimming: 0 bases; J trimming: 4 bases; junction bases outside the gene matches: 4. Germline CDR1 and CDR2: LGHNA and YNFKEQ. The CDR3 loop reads CASSQDPGGLYGYTF. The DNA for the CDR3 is TGTGCCAGCAGCCAAGATCCAGGGGGCCTCTATGGCTACACCTTC.

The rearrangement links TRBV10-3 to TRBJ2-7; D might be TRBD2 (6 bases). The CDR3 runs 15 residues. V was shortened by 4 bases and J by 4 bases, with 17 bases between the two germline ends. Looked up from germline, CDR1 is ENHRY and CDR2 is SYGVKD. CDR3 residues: CAISGGAGLSYEQYF. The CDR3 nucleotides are TGTGCCATCAGTGGTGGGGCGGGATTGTCGTACGAGCAGTACTTC.